The rows below give T cell receptor beta chains drawn from one sample of a study of blood T cell repertoires in COVID-19. Sequencing used immunoSEQ multiplex PCR; TCRdb keeps in-frame clones, though not all of them. This sample yields approximately 220,000 clones, of which approximately 89% are seen a single time; roughly 4% belongs to the top ten. What was sequenced was PBMCs or T cells enriched from blood (not recorded which). All receptors come from a woman in her twenties or thirties with acute COVID-19. Both conserved end residues are part of each CDR3. D genes are given only for firm matches. The size entry is marked missing in some rows and otherwise reads once, few, many or a size class.

d_call: NA; j_call: TRBJ1-1; v_call: TRBV9; clone_size: NA; cdr3_nt: TGTGCCAGCAGCCCGAGCGGCGGGGAGAACACTGAAGCTTTCTTT; cdr3_aa: CASSPSGGENTEAFF
d_call: TRBD2; j_call: TRBJ2-1; v_call: TRBV18; clone_size: once; cdr3_nt: TGTGCCAGCTCACCTTTAGCGGGGGGTGCCTACAATGAGCAGTTCTTC; cdr3_aa: CASSPLAGGAYNEQFF
d_call: TRBD1; j_call: TRBJ1-1; v_call: TRBV2; clone_size: NA; cdr3_nt: TGTGCCAGCAGTTCAGGGGGAGGTACTGAAGCTTTCTTT; cdr3_aa: CASSSGGGTEAFF
d_call: TRBD1; j_call: TRBJ2-1; v_call: TRBV11-3; clone_size: NA; cdr3_nt: TGTGCCAGCAGTTATACCGGGACAGGGCCACGGGATGAGCAGTTCTTC; cdr3_aa: CASSYTGTGPRDEQFF
d_call: TRBD1; j_call: TRBJ1-2; v_call: TRBV15; clone_size: NA; cdr3_nt: TGTGCCACCAGCAGAATAGACAGGGACTATGGCTACACCTTC; cdr3_aa: CATSRIDRDYGYTF
d_call: TRBD1; j_call: TRBJ1-2; v_call: TRBV5-1; clone_size: NA; cdr3_nt: TGCGCCAGCAGCTTGTTTCCCGGACAGGGAAGTGGCTACACCTTC; cdr3_aa: CASSLFPGQGSGYTF
d_call: TRBD2; j_call: TRBJ2-3; v_call: TRBV3-1/TRBV3-2; clone_size: NA; cdr3_nt: TGTGCCAGCAGTCAACTAGCGGGGGGCACAGATACGCAGTATTTT; cdr3_aa: CASSQLAGGTDTQYF
d_call: NA; j_call: TRBJ2-1; v_call: TRBV9; clone_size: NA; cdr3_nt: TGTGCCAGCAGCGTAGTGGAGGGATCGGTATCCTACAATGAGCAGTTCTTC; cdr3_aa: CASSVVEGSVSYNEQFF
d_call: NA; j_call: TRBJ2-3; v_call: TRBV24-1; clone_size: NA; cdr3_nt: TGTGCCACCAGTGACCCGCCGGGAGCGAGCACAGATACGCAGTATTTT; cdr3_aa: CATSDPPGASTDTQYF
d_call: TRBD2; j_call: TRBJ2-5; v_call: TRBV27; clone_size: few; cdr3_nt: TGTGCCAGCAGTTTACTCAGCGGGGGGAGGGAGACCCAGTACTTC; cdr3_aa: CASSLLSGGRETQYF
d_call: NA; j_call: TRBJ2-1; v_call: TRBV24-1; clone_size: NA; cdr3_nt: TGTGCCACCAGTGACTCAGGGTCGGATGAGCAGTTCTTC; cdr3_aa: CATSDSGSDEQFF
d_call: TRBD1; j_call: TRBJ1-1; v_call: TRBV28; clone_size: NA; cdr3_nt: TGTGCCAGCGTTCCAGGACAGGGGCGAACTGAAGCTTTCTTT; cdr3_aa: CASVPGQGRTEAFF
d_call: TRBD2; j_call: TRBJ2-1; v_call: TRBV7-9; clone_size: NA; cdr3_nt: TGTGCCAGCAGCTTAGCGGGGGGGACCAATGAGCAGTTCTTC; cdr3_aa: CASSLAGGTNEQFF
d_call: NA; j_call: TRBJ2-7; v_call: TRBV6-2/TRBV6-3; clone_size: NA; cdr3_nt: TGTGCCAGCAGTTACAGGACTTTGGACGAGCAGTACTTC; cdr3_aa: CASSYRTLDEQYF
d_call: NA; j_call: TRBJ1-5; v_call: TRBV6-2/TRBV6-3; clone_size: NA; cdr3_nt: TGTGCCAGCAGCCGATTACAGGGCAGGCAGCCCCAGCATTTT; cdr3_aa: CASSRLQGRQPQHF
d_call: TRBD2; j_call: TRBJ2-1; v_call: TRBV5-4; clone_size: NA; cdr3_nt: TGTGCCAGCAGCTCTCGGACTAGCGGGGGGTTAAGCTCCTACAATGAGCAGTTCTTC; cdr3_aa: CASSSRTSGGLSSYNEQFF
d_call: TRBD1; j_call: TRBJ1-2; v_call: TRBV19; clone_size: NA; cdr3_nt: TGTGCCAGTAGTATAGCCACCGAGGACAGGCACTATGGCTACACCTTC; cdr3_aa: CASSIATEDRHYGYTF
d_call: NA; j_call: TRBJ1-5; v_call: TRBV3-1/TRBV3-2; clone_size: NA; cdr3_nt: TGTGCCAGCAGCCAAGATGTGGACAGTCTCTGTCAGCCCCAGCATTTT; cdr3_aa: CASSQDVDSLCQPQHF
d_call: TRBD1; j_call: TRBJ2-7; v_call: TRBV12-5; clone_size: NA; cdr3_nt: TGTGCTAGTGGTCCCGGGACAGTTAGGGACTTC; cdr3_aa: CASGPGTVRDF
d_call: NA; j_call: TRBJ2-1; v_call: TRBV4-1; clone_size: NA; cdr3_nt: TGCGCCAGCAGCCAAGATGGAGGTAATGAGCAGTTCTTC; cdr3_aa: CASSQDGGNEQFF
d_call: TRBD1; j_call: TRBJ1-6; v_call: TRBV7-8; clone_size: few; cdr3_nt: TGTGCCAGCAGCCCAGGGGACAGGGGAAGGTCCTATAATTCACCCCTCCACTTT; cdr3_aa: CASSPGDRGRSYNSPLHF
d_call: TRBD2; j_call: TRBJ2-7; v_call: TRBV3-1/TRBV3-2; clone_size: NA; cdr3_nt: TGTGCCAGCAGCCAAGGGGCGGGGGGCTCCTACTACGAGCAGTACTTC; cdr3_aa: CASSQGAGGSYYEQYF
d_call: TRBD1; j_call: TRBJ2-1; v_call: TRBV19; clone_size: NA; cdr3_nt: TGTGCCAGCATCGACAGGGGACACAACAATGAGCAGTTCTTC; cdr3_aa: CASIDRGHNNEQFF
d_call: TRBD1; j_call: TRBJ1-6; v_call: TRBV3-1/TRBV3-2; clone_size: NA; cdr3_nt: TGTGCCAGCAGCCAAGGGGACAGGGAAAATTCACCCCTCCACTTT; cdr3_aa: CASSQGDRENSPLHF
d_call: NA; j_call: TRBJ2-5; v_call: TRBV10-2; clone_size: few; cdr3_nt: TGCGCCAGCGCTACGGGGATTCGGGCGGGAGAGACCCAGTACTTC; cdr3_aa: CASATGIRAGETQYF
d_call: NA; j_call: TRBJ2-3; v_call: TRBV30; clone_size: NA; cdr3_nt: TGTGCCTGGACCCCAGGTACGCCAGCCCCAGATACGCAGTATTTT; cdr3_aa: CAWTPGTPAPDTQYF
d_call: TRBD1; j_call: TRBJ1-5; v_call: TRBV6-2/TRBV6-3; clone_size: once; cdr3_nt: TGTGCCAGCAGTAGGACAGGGCGTAGCAATCAGCCCCAGCATTTT; cdr3_aa: CASSRTGRSNQPQHF
d_call: TRBD1; j_call: TRBJ1-5; v_call: TRBV19; clone_size: few; cdr3_nt: TGTGCCACCGACAGGGGCGTCAGACAGCCCCAGCATTTT; cdr3_aa: CATDRGVRQPQHF
d_call: TRBD1; j_call: TRBJ2-3; v_call: TRBV2; clone_size: NA; cdr3_nt: TGTGCTTCCCAGGGGGTTCCCACAGATACGCAGTATTTT; cdr3_aa: CASQGVPTDTQYF
d_call: TRBD2; j_call: TRBJ2-2; v_call: TRBV19; clone_size: NA; cdr3_nt: TGTGCCAGCAATAAAGCCCTTCTTAGCGGGGGGGGCACCGGGGAGCTGTTTTTT; cdr3_aa: CASNKALLSGGGTGELFF
d_call: TRBD1; j_call: TRBJ1-2; v_call: TRBV6-5; clone_size: NA; cdr3_nt: TGTGCCAGCAGACCCGGGACAGGGGACAACTATGGCTACACCTTC; cdr3_aa: CASRPGTGDNYGYTF
d_call: TRBD1; j_call: TRBJ1-1; v_call: TRBV19; clone_size: few; cdr3_nt: TGTGCCAGTAGTATCGGGACAGAGACTGAAGCTTTCTTT; cdr3_aa: CASSIGTETEAFF
d_call: NA; j_call: TRBJ1-6; v_call: TRBV27; clone_size: NA; cdr3_nt: TGTGCCAGCAGTTTATCATGGAGCTCCTATAATTCACCCCTCCACTTT; cdr3_aa: CASSLSWSSYNSPLHF
d_call: NA; j_call: TRBJ1-5; v_call: TRBV7-6; clone_size: NA; cdr3_nt: TGTGCCAGCAGCTTACAGGGTCCCCAGCCCCAGCATTTT; cdr3_aa: CASSLQGPQPQHF